This entry lists 21 T cell receptor beta chains sequenced from one sample in a study of vaccination and CD4 T cells after COVID-19. As for treatment: 10-day PBMC culture with coronavirus spike peptide pools or control peptides (ViraFEST assay). These receptors have no known antigen. An Oncomine TCR Beta short-read assay was used to sequence the DNA from cultured CD4+ T cells. Each CDR3 protein gets one entry after TCRdb re-called the PCR reads with MiXCR. The repertoire includes about 12,000 distinct CDR3 sequences, roughly 50% of them detected once, and roughly 15% sits in the top ten. The sequencing input was CD4+ T cells from blood, cultured in vitro. The receptors originated from a human donor who had recovered from COVID-19.

This clonotype has only a few counts. The rearrangement joins TRBV10-2 to TRBJ1-2, with D unresolved. From germline, CDR1 is WSHSY and CDR2 SAAADI. This CDR3 region has 13 residues. Trimming took off 6 bases at V and 2 bases at J, with 10 bases between the two ends. The CDR3 here is CASSRDTNYGYTF. The CDR3 DNA reads as TGCGCCAGCAGCAGAGACACGAACTATGGCTACACCTTC.

This chain uses TRBV28 with TRBJ1-6, with 7 nucleotides matching TRBD1. The CDR3 runs to 13 residues. V was pared by 7 bases and J by 9 bases, with 6 bases of the junction left unmatched. Germline values: CDR1 MDHEN, CDR2 SYDVKM. CDR3 sequence: CASMRGQSSPLHF. The DNA for the CDR3 is TGTGCCAGCATGAGGGGGCAAAGTTCACCCCTCCACTTT.

The genes are TRBV21-1 and TRBJ2-1; the D segment call TRBD1 is taken from the table without a DNA check. TRBV21-1 is listed as a pseudogene. CDR3 length equals 14 residues. CDR3 loop: CASSKGGRGDEQFF. CDR3 sequence (DNA): TGTGCCAGCAGCAAAGGGGGCAGAGGCGATGAGCAGTTCTTC.

The chain carries TRBV6-5 and TRBJ2-7, with a tentative D call TRBD1 (5 bases). V dropped 2 bases and J dropped 7 bases, with 12 bases sitting between them. This CDR3 has 13 residues. Germline-derived CDR1 and CDR2 are MNHEY and SVGAGI. DNA of the CDR3: TGTGCCAGCAGTTACGGCCTGCCAGGGGAGCAGTACTTC. It encodes CASSYGLPGEQYF.

This clonotype was counted a few times. The chain links TRBV27 to TRBJ1-6; TRBD1 might be the D (6 bases). CDR3 size: 14 residues. Germline V gives CDR1 MNHEY, CDR2 SMNVEV (reference sequence). The V end was cut by 3 bases, the J end by 10 bases, with 13 bases between. DNA for the CDR3: TGTGCCAGCAGTTTCCGGGGGCGGGGATCACCCCTCCACTTT. It codes for CASSFRGRGSPLHF.

V gene TRBV3-1 combines with J gene TRBJ2-1; D remains unclear. This CDR3 spans 11 amino acids. V shed 1 base and J shed 10 bases, with 5 bases lying between them. From germline, CDR1 is LGHDT and CDR2 YNNKEL (reference sequence). The CDR3 here is CASSQAAEQFF. The CDR3 DNA follows: TGTGCCAGCAGCCAAGCTGCCGAGCAGTTCTTC.

This chain links TRBV27 with TRBJ2-7, with D hard to call. Germline CDR1 and CDR2: MNHEY and SMNVEV (reference sequence). This CDR3 is 13 amino acids long. The V end was cut by 0 bases, the J end by 3 bases, with 6 bases between. CDR3 in DNA: TGTGCCAGCAGTTTATCGATTAACTACGAGCAGTACTTC. It translates to CASSLSINYEQYF.

This clonotype was observed a handful of times. CDR3: CSARARTGYTYGYTF. The CDR3 DNA reads as TGCAGTGCTAGAGCCCGGACAGGCTACACCTATGGCTACACCTTC. V usage is TRBV20-1 and J usage is TRBJ1-2, with 7 bases fitting TRBD1. Germline V CDR1 and CDR2: DFQATT, SNEGSKA (reference sequence). Losses at the gene ends were 1 base for V and 4 bases for J; bases not matched to a gene: 9. The CDR3 runs 15 residues.

CDR3 sequence: CASTPGLFGGYTF. For the CDR3, the DNA is TGTGCCAGTACCCCGGGCCTCTTTGGTGGCTACACCTTC. The rearrangement links TRBV19 to TRBJ1-2; D remains unclear. V dropped 7 bases and J dropped 7 bases, with 16 bases sitting between them. Germline V gives CDR1 LNHDA, CDR2 SQIVND (reference sequence). There are 13 residues in the CDR3.

In regard to this clonotype: The junction does not match germline at one end; this may be a read error. The chain combines TRBV6-2 or TRBV6-3 with TRBJ1-5, with unresolved D. Germline CDR1 and CDR2: MNHEY and SVGEGT. This CDR3 has 13 amino acids. The CDR3 nucleotides are TGTACCAGCAGTTACGCTCATGATCGTCCCCAGCATTTT. Translating gives CTSSYAHDRPQHF.

This clonotype was observed a few times. This sequence joins TRBV24-1 and TRBJ2-3; perhaps TRBD1 as D (5 bases). Germline V lookup: CDR1 KGHDR, CDR2 SFDVKD. The CDR3 loop spans 14 amino acids. With 10 bases removed from V and 0 bases from J, the gap between germline ends came to 13 bases. Here the CDR3 DNA reads TGTGCCACTGGGTCCAGGGCTAGCACAGATACGCAGTATTTT. Its protein is CATGSRASTDTQYF.

This clonotype was counted a single time. The chain employs TRBV5-4 and TRBJ2-7; tentative D call: TRBD2 (5 bases). The CDR3 extends over 15 amino acids. V lost 1 base and J 1 base, leaving 12 bases between the germline ends. CDR1 is SGHNT, CDR2 YYREEE, per germline (reference sequence). The CDR3 DNA follows: TGTGCCAGCAGCTTGCCGGGGATTTCGTCCTACGAGCAGTACTTC. Residues: CASSLPGISSYEQYF.

This clonotype showed up just once. The rearrangement joins TRBV27 to TRBJ1-6; 8 bases line up with TRBD1. Looked up from germline, CDR1 is MNHEY and CDR2 is SMNVEV (reference sequence). This CDR3 has 16 residues. V was clipped by 4 bases and J by 8 bases; unmatched bases: 10. CDR3 bases: TGTGCCAGCAGTTCCCTCTCCAGGGGGCTTTATTCACCCCTCCACTTT. Amino acid sequence: CASSSLSRGLYSPLHF.

The chain joins TRBV19 to TRBJ2-3, with D maybe TRBD2 (5 bases). V was shortened by 5 bases and J by 2 bases, with 17 bases between the two germline ends. The germline gives CDR1 LNHDA, CDR2 SQIVND (reference sequence). CDR3 length: 16 amino acids. The DNA for the CDR3 is TGTGCCAGTAGTCGATCGTGGACTCGCGACACAGATACGCAGTATTTT. Protein: CASSRSWTRDTDTQYF.

The rearrangement joins TRBV11-3 to TRBJ2-5; D tentatively fits TRBD1 or TRBD2 (5 bases each). Trimming took off 6 bases at V and 3 bases at J, with 8 bases between the two ends. The CDR3 extends over 12 amino acids. Germline CDR1 reads SGHNT; CDR2 reads YENEEA. Here the CDR3 DNA reads TGTGCCAGCAGTGTGGGGGAAGAGACCCAGTACTTC. Amino acids: CASSVGEETQYF.

CDR3 residues: CSAERTSGSATQYF. In DNA form, the CDR3 reads TGCAGTGCTGAACGGACTAGCGGGAGTGCCACGCAGTATTTT. The J gene is TRBJ2-3, the V gene TRBV20-1, with 13 bases that match TRBD2. The CDR3 contains 14 residues. CDR1 is DFQATT, CDR2 SNEGSKA, per germline (reference sequence). V shed 5 bases, J shed 9 bases, and the junction held 8 bases outside the gene matches.

J is TRBJ2-5 and V is TRBV19, with 8 bases aligning to TRBD1. The CDR3 has 16 amino acids. Germline CDR1 reads LNHDA; CDR2 reads SQIVND (reference sequence). J was trimmed by 5 bases and V by 6 bases; bases with no gene match: 14. The CDR3 loop reads CASSKPSGGGKETQYF. In nucleotides, the CDR3 is TGTGCCAGTAGCAAACCCTCAGGGGGCGGAAAGGAGACCCAGTACTTC.

This chain uses TRBV18 with TRBJ2-3; D tentatively reads TRBD1 or TRBD2 (5 bases each). Trimming shortened V by 6 bases and J by 1 base, and 14 bases separated the two germline ends. Germline-derived CDR1 and CDR2 are KGHSH and LQKENI. The CDR3 consists of 15 residues. CDR3 amino acids: CASSRPRGGTDTQYF. The CDR3 coding sequence is TGTGCCAGCTCCAGGCCGAGGGGAGGCACAGATACGCAGTATTTT.

The chain recombines TRBV7-8 with TRBJ2-3, with D unresolved. Germline CDR1 reads SGHVS; CDR2 reads FQNEAQ. CDR3 size: 12 residues. Trimming took 0 bases from V and 6 from J, leaving 4 bases between them. The CDR3 coding sequence is TGTGCCAGCAGCTTAGCCTGGGATACGCAGTATTTT. This gives the protein CASSLAWDTQYF.

The J gene is TRBJ2-7, the V gene TRBV30, with D maybe TRBD2 (5 bases). Germline loops: CDR1 GTSNPN, CDR2 SVGIG (reference sequence). The CDR3 sequence is 13 residues long. The V end was cut by 3 bases, the J end by 0 bases, with 9 bases between. Here the CDR3 reads CAWRGSDSYEQYF. For the CDR3, the DNA is TGTGCCTGGAGGGGTAGCGACTCCTACGAGCAGTACTTC.

The V call is TRBV5-8, the J call TRBJ2-1, with TRBD2 identical over 7 bases. CDR1 and CDR2 from the germline V gene are SGHTS and YDEGEE. Losses at the gene ends were 1 base for V and 7 bases for J; bases not matched to a gene: 17. The CDR3 runs to 18 residues. CDR3 sequence reads: CASSLKPLMGGSRNEQFF. CDR3 in DNA: TGTGCCAGCAGCTTGAAGCCCCTCATGGGCGGGAGTAGGAATGAGCAGTTCTTC.